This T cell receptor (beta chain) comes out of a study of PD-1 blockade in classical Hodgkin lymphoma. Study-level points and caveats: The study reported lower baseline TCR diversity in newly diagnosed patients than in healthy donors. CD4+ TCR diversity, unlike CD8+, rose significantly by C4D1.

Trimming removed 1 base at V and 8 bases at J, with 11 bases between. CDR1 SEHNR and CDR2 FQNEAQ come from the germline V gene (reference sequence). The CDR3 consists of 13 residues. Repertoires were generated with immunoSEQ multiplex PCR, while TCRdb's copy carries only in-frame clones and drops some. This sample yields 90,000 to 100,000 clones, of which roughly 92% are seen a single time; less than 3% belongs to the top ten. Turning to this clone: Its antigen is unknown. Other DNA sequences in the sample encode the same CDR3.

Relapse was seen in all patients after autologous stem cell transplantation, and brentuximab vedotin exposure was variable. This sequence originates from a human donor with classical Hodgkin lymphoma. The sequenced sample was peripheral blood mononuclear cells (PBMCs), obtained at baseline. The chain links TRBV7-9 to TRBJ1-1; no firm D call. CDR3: CASSLDRIGEAFF. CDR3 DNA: TGTGCCAGCAGCTTAGACAGAATCGGGGAAGCTTTCTTT.